These T cell receptor beta chains were read from a single sample in a study of T-cell reconstitution after alpha-beta-depleted transplantation in children. TCRdb re-analysed the PCR reads in MiXCR, keeping a single row per CDR3 protein. The sample consists of about 1,000,000 distinct CDR3 sequences, less than 30% of them appearing once. Sequenced here: PBMCs, mostly from graft donor cells, sampled 360 days after TCRalphabeta/CD19-depleted stem cell transplant. The receptors shown here come from a boy under two years old who had a stem cell transplant for SCID, so the T cells may come from the graft donor. Each CDR3 is given with its conserved first and last residue. Fields, in order: J gene, clone size, D gene, V gene, CDR3 protein, CDR3 DNA. A D gene is named only where the DNA matches it firmly. Size is stated for part of the rows, as once, few or many counts, or as a class when the clone is expanded.

j_gene: TRBJ2-2; abundance: NA; d_gene: NA; v_gene: TRBV7-6; CDR3aa: CASSRAPGPPGELFF; CDR3nt: TGTGCCAGCAGTCGGGCTCCCGGTCCCCCCGGGGAGCTGTTTTTT
j_gene: TRBJ2-2; abundance: NA; d_gene: TRBD1; v_gene: TRBV12-3/TRBV12-4; CDR3aa: CASSSGWGQALEELFF; CDR3nt: TGTGCCAGCAGTTCCGGTTGGGGACAGGCCCTTGAGGAGCTGTTTTTT
j_gene: TRBJ2-3; abundance: once; d_gene: NA; v_gene: TRBV18; CDR3aa: CASSPRSLSTDTQYF; CDR3nt: TGTGCCAGCTCACCGAGATCCCTTAGCACAGATACGCAGTATTTT
j_gene: TRBJ2-7; abundance: NA; d_gene: NA; v_gene: TRBV12-3/TRBV12-4; CDR3aa: CASSLYRRRGNHYEQYF; CDR3nt: TGTGCCAGCAGTTTATATAGGAGGAGGGGGAACCACTACGAGCAGTACTTC
j_gene: TRBJ2-3; abundance: NA; d_gene: TRBD2; v_gene: TRBV7-2; CDR3aa: CASSPRIAGRVDTQYF; CDR3nt: TGTGCCAGCAGCCCTAGAATAGCGGGGAGGGTGGATACGCAGTATTTT
j_gene: TRBJ2-5; abundance: NA; d_gene: TRBD1; v_gene: TRBV9; CDR3aa: CASSVGTGISETQYF; CDR3nt: TGTGCCAGCAGCGTGGGGACAGGGATTTCCGAGACCCAGTACTTC
j_gene: TRBJ2-1; abundance: few; d_gene: TRBD2; v_gene: TRBV7-3; CDR3aa: CASSLTQPGGRYNEQFF; CDR3nt: TGTGCCAGCAGCTTAACCCAGCCGGGGGGGCGGTACAATGAGCAGTTCTTC
j_gene: TRBJ1-1; abundance: NA; d_gene: TRBD1; v_gene: TRBV20-1; CDR3aa: CSARSPGQGAFF; CDR3nt: TGCAGTGCTAGATCCCCTGGACAGGGAGCTTTCTTT
j_gene: TRBJ2-1; abundance: NA; d_gene: NA; v_gene: TRBV11-2; CDR3aa: CASSSRGKRVNEQFF; CDR3nt: TGTGCCAGCAGCTCTAGGGGTAAAAGGGTCAATGAGCAGTTCTTC
j_gene: TRBJ2-3; abundance: few; d_gene: NA; v_gene: TRBV5-1; CDR3aa: CASSVLALTDTQYF; CDR3nt: TGCGCCAGCAGCGTACTAGCCCTCACAGATACGCAGTATTTT
j_gene: TRBJ2-3; abundance: few; d_gene: TRBD2; v_gene: TRBV15; CDR3aa: CATSRGGGRTDTQYF; CDR3nt: TGTGCCACCAGCAGAGGGGGGGGGAGAACAGATACGCAGTATTTT
j_gene: TRBJ2-1; abundance: NA; d_gene: NA; v_gene: TRBV4-2; CDR3aa: CASSQPRTGYNEQFF; CDR3nt: TGTGCCAGCAGCCAACCCAGGACCGGGTACAATGAGCAGTTCTTC
j_gene: TRBJ2-5; abundance: few; d_gene: TRBD2; v_gene: TRBV25-1; CDR3aa: CASKRGAEETQYF; CDR3nt: TGTGCCAGCAAGCGGGGGGCTGAAGAGACCCAGTACTTC
j_gene: TRBJ2-2; abundance: NA; d_gene: TRBD2; v_gene: TRBV12-3/TRBV12-4; CDR3aa: CASSPRTSGGQTGELFF; CDR3nt: TGTGCCAGCAGTCCTCGGACTAGCGGGGGGCAAACCGGGGAGCTGTTTTTT
j_gene: TRBJ2-3; abundance: NA; d_gene: NA; v_gene: TRBV20-1; CDR3aa: CSARGPILTDTQYF; CDR3nt: TGCAGTGCTAGAGGACCGATACTCACAGATACGCAGTATTTT
j_gene: TRBJ2-5; abundance: few; d_gene: NA; v_gene: TRBV12-3/TRBV12-4; CDR3aa: CASSLGTETVGETQYF; CDR3nt: TGTGCCAGCAGTTTAGGGACTGAGACGGTAGGAGAGACCCAGTACTTC
j_gene: TRBJ1-1; abundance: NA; d_gene: NA; v_gene: TRBV5-1; CDR3aa: CASSLGWTQAIMNTEAFF; CDR3nt: TGCGCCAGCAGCTTGGGGTGGACACAGGCGATCATGAACACTGAAGCTTTCTTT
j_gene: TRBJ1-5; abundance: few; d_gene: NA; v_gene: TRBV7-2; CDR3aa: CASSLVSSNQPQHF; CDR3nt: TGTGCCAGCAGCTTAGTGTCCAGCAATCAGCCCCAGCATTTT
j_gene: TRBJ2-7; abundance: few; d_gene: NA; v_gene: TRBV20-1; CDR3aa: CSAREHLAYEQYF; CDR3nt: TGCAGTGCTAGAGAACATCTGGCCTACGAGCAGTACTTC
j_gene: TRBJ2-3; abundance: NA; d_gene: TRBD2; v_gene: TRBV27; CDR3aa: CAIPRAGATQYF; CDR3nt: TGTGCCATCCCGCGAGCGGGGGCTACGCAGTATTTT
j_gene: TRBJ2-7; abundance: few; d_gene: NA; v_gene: TRBV5-6; CDR3aa: CASSSAPKRFYEQYF; CDR3nt: TGTGCCAGCAGCTCGGCGCCCAAGAGGTTCTACGAGCAGTACTTC
j_gene: TRBJ2-4; abundance: NA; d_gene: NA; v_gene: TRBV15; CDR3aa: CATSRDMAEKDIQYF; CDR3nt: TGTGCCACCAGCAGAGATATGGCAGAGAAGGACATTCAGTACTTC
j_gene: TRBJ2-7; abundance: few; d_gene: NA; v_gene: TRBV27; CDR3aa: CASKGWGSPYEQYF; CDR3nt: TGTGCCAGCAAGGGGTGGGGATCACCCTACGAGCAGTACTTC
j_gene: TRBJ2-2; abundance: NA; d_gene: NA; v_gene: TRBV7-2; CDR3aa: CASSLNLGGAGELFF; CDR3nt: TGTGCCAGCAGCTTAAATCTCGGCGGGGCCGGGGAGCTGTTTTTT
j_gene: TRBJ2-5; abundance: NA; d_gene: TRBD2; v_gene: TRBV20-1; CDR3aa: CSATLAGASYQETQYF; CDR3nt: TGCAGTGCGACCCTAGCGGGGGCCTCGTACCAAGAGACCCAGTACTTC
j_gene: TRBJ1-2; abundance: NA; d_gene: NA; v_gene: TRBV6-5; CDR3aa: CASSYSSRRDGYTF; CDR3nt: TGTGCCAGCAGTTACTCGTCGAGGAGAGATGGCTACACCTTC
j_gene: TRBJ1-2; abundance: NA; d_gene: NA; v_gene: TRBV9; CDR3aa: CASGRALDNYGYTF; CDR3nt: TGTGCCAGCGGGCGCGCCCTAGATAACTATGGCTACACCTTC
j_gene: TRBJ2-3; abundance: NA; d_gene: NA; v_gene: TRBV5-1; CDR3aa: CASSLEGAVTDTQYF; CDR3nt: TGCGCCAGCAGCTTGGAAGGGGCCGTCACAGATACGCAGTATTTT
j_gene: TRBJ2-7; abundance: once; d_gene: TRBD1; v_gene: TRBV14; CDR3aa: CASSRDPGTGIHEQYF; CDR3nt: TGTGCCAGCAGCCGGGACCCAGGGACAGGGATCCACGAGCAGTACTTC
j_gene: TRBJ1-4; abundance: NA; d_gene: NA; v_gene: TRBV12-3/TRBV12-4; CDR3aa: CASTVLVPNEKLFF; CDR3nt: TGTGCCAGCACCGTACTGGTGCCTAATGAAAAACTGTTTTTT
j_gene: TRBJ2-1; abundance: NA; d_gene: NA; v_gene: TRBV10-3; CDR3aa: CAISEGTGTSLYNEQFF; CDR3nt: TGTGCCATCAGTGAAGGAACAGGGACCTCCCTCTACAATGAGCAGTTCTTC
j_gene: TRBJ1-4; abundance: NA; d_gene: NA; v_gene: TRBV15; CDR3aa: CATSRDEEKLFF; CDR3nt: TGTGCCACCAGCAGAGATGAAGAAAAACTGTTTTTT
j_gene: TRBJ2-2; abundance: few; d_gene: TRBD2; v_gene: TRBV20-1; CDR3aa: CSALETWRGTGELFF; CDR3nt: TGCAGTGCCCTAGAGACTTGGCGGGGGACCGGGGAGCTGTTTTTT
j_gene: TRBJ2-5; abundance: few; d_gene: NA; v_gene: TRBV7-7; CDR3aa: CASSLGGFPQETQYF; CDR3nt: TGTGCCAGCAGCTTAGGGGGTTTCCCCCAAGAGACCCAGTACTTC
j_gene: TRBJ2-7; abundance: NA; d_gene: NA; v_gene: TRBV20-1; CDR3aa: CSARSPFPTGARSYEQYF; CDR3nt: TGCAGTGCTAGATCGCCTTTCCCAACGGGGGCCCGCTCCTACGAGCAGTACTTC
j_gene: TRBJ2-3; abundance: few; d_gene: NA; v_gene: TRBV5-1; CDR3aa: CASSLAGPPDTQYF; CDR3nt: TGCGCCAGCAGCTTGGCGGGGCCTCCAGATACGCAGTATTTT
j_gene: TRBJ2-1; abundance: few; d_gene: TRBD2; v_gene: TRBV25-1; CDR3aa: CASRRTGGNEQFF; CDR3nt: TGTGCCAGCCGGCGCACGGGAGGCAATGAGCAGTTCTTC
j_gene: TRBJ2-2; abundance: NA; d_gene: TRBD2; v_gene: TRBV29-1; CDR3aa: CSAEAAGGLYTGELFF; CDR3nt: TGCAGCGCCGAGGCGGCGGGGGGGTTATACACCGGGGAGCTGTTTTTT
j_gene: TRBJ2-1; abundance: few; d_gene: NA; v_gene: TRBV6-2/TRBV6-3; CDR3aa: CASTRFGSLAKYNEQFF; CDR3nt: TGTGCCAGCACCAGATTCGGGAGTCTAGCGAAATACAATGAGCAGTTCTTC
j_gene: TRBJ1-1; abundance: NA; d_gene: NA; v_gene: TRBV7-2; CDR3aa: CASSLGGVGRTEAFF; CDR3nt: TGTGCCAGCAGCTTAGGGGGGGTAGGCCGGACTGAAGCTTTCTTT
j_gene: TRBJ2-7; abundance: NA; d_gene: NA; v_gene: TRBV5-5; CDR3aa: CASSPYHYEQYF; CDR3nt: TGTGCCAGCAGCCCGTACCACTACGAGCAGTACTTC
j_gene: TRBJ2-2; abundance: NA; d_gene: TRBD2; v_gene: TRBV20-1; CDR3aa: CSARWGQRGVLGELFF; CDR3nt: TGCAGTGCTAGATGGGGGCAGCGGGGGGTCCTCGGGGAGCTGTTTTTT
j_gene: TRBJ2-3; abundance: NA; d_gene: NA; v_gene: TRBV18; CDR3aa: CASSPKGLGTSNTQYF; CDR3nt: TGTGCCAGCTCACCAAAAGGGTTAGGGACGTCGAATACGCAGTATTTT
j_gene: TRBJ1-5; abundance: NA; d_gene: NA; v_gene: TRBV10-3; CDR3aa: CAISQSLGAPSNQPQHF; CDR3nt: TGTGCCATCAGCCAGTCACTGGGGGCGCCTAGCAATCAGCCCCAGCATTTT
j_gene: TRBJ2-1; abundance: NA; d_gene: NA; v_gene: TRBV6-5; CDR3aa: CASSYSWTEVYNEQFF; CDR3nt: TGTGCCAGCAGTTACTCCTGGACAGAAGTTTACAATGAGCAGTTCTTC
j_gene: TRBJ2-5; abundance: NA; d_gene: NA; v_gene: TRBV5-1; CDR3aa: CASSLGGWGVQETQYF; CDR3nt: TGCGCCAGCAGCTTGGGGGGTTGGGGGGTTCAAGAGACCCAGTACTTC
j_gene: TRBJ2-7; abundance: NA; d_gene: TRBD1; v_gene: TRBV12-3/TRBV12-4; CDR3aa: CASTRDRVSYEQYF; CDR3nt: TGTGCCAGCACCAGGGACAGGGTTAGCTACGAGCAGTACTTC
j_gene: TRBJ2-3; abundance: NA; d_gene: NA; v_gene: TRBV29-1; CDR3aa: CSVGGTAGTDTQYF; CDR3nt: TGCAGCGTAGGGGGGACAGCCGGCACAGATACGCAGTATTTT
j_gene: TRBJ2-7; abundance: few; d_gene: NA; v_gene: TRBV20-1; CDR3aa: CSARAHGTATYEQYF; CDR3nt: TGCAGTGCTAGAGCCCATGGGACGGCCACCTACGAGCAGTACTTC
j_gene: TRBJ2-7; abundance: NA; d_gene: NA; v_gene: TRBV7-3; CDR3aa: CASSLQGGAYEQYF; CDR3nt: TGTGCCAGCAGCTTACAGGGTGGTGCCTACGAGCAGTACTTC
j_gene: TRBJ2-5; abundance: few; d_gene: NA; v_gene: TRBV12-3/TRBV12-4; CDR3aa: CASSSRGTPRETQYF; CDR3nt: TGTGCCAGCAGTTCAAGAGGGACTCCCCGGGAGACCCAGTACTTC
j_gene: TRBJ1-1; abundance: NA; d_gene: TRBD1; v_gene: TRBV27; CDR3aa: CASSSYRGGITEAFF; CDR3nt: TGTGCCAGCAGTTCCTACAGGGGGGGTATCACTGAAGCTTTCTTT
j_gene: TRBJ1-3; abundance: NA; d_gene: NA; v_gene: TRBV5-1; CDR3aa: CASSLESRISGNTIYF; CDR3nt: TGCGCCAGCAGCTTGGAGTCCCGTATCTCTGGAAACACCATATATTTT
j_gene: TRBJ2-7; abundance: few; d_gene: NA; v_gene: TRBV4-1; CDR3aa: CASSQGGLGGGTYEQYF; CDR3nt: TGCGCCAGCAGCCAAGGCGGGTTAGGGGGGGGGACCTACGAGCAGTACTTC
j_gene: TRBJ1-2; abundance: NA; d_gene: NA; v_gene: TRBV2; CDR3aa: CASSDRGRAINYGYTF; CDR3nt: TGTGCCAGCAGTGACCGGGGTCGGGCAATTAACTATGGCTACACCTTC
j_gene: TRBJ1-1; abundance: few; d_gene: NA; v_gene: TRBV7-9; CDR3aa: CASSLAPFSDTEAFF; CDR3nt: TGTGCCAGCAGCTTAGCTCCCTTTTCAGACACTGAAGCTTTCTTT
j_gene: TRBJ2-7; abundance: few; d_gene: NA; v_gene: TRBV5-1; CDR3aa: CASSLAGGTVFYEQYF; CDR3nt: TGCGCCAGCAGCTTGGCGGGGGGCACCGTATTCTACGAGCAGTACTTC
j_gene: TRBJ2-1; abundance: NA; d_gene: NA; v_gene: TRBV4-1; CDR3aa: CASSQAKRSSYNEQFF; CDR3nt: TGCGCCAGCAGCCAGGCAAAGCGAAGCTCCTACAATGAGCAGTTCTTC
j_gene: TRBJ1-5; abundance: NA; d_gene: NA; v_gene: TRBV28; CDR3aa: CASSLQSYSNQPQHF; CDR3nt: TGTGCCAGCAGTTTACAGTCTTATAGCAATCAGCCCCAGCATTTT